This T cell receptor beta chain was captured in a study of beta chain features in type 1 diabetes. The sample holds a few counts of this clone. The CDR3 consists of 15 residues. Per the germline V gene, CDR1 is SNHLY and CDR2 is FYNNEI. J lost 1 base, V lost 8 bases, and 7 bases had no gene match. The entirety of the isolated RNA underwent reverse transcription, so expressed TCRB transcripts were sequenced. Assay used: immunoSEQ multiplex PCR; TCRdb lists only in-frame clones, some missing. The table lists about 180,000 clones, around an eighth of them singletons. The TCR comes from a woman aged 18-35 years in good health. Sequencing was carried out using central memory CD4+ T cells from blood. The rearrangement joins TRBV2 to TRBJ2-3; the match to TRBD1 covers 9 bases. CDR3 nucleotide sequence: TGTGCCAGCCAACAGGGGGCGCGACGCACAGATACGCAGTATTTT. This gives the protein CASQQGARRTDTQYF.